The 20 T cell receptor beta chains reported below all come from one sample, sequenced in a study of early T cells in non-severe SARS-CoV-2 infection. Using its own MiXCR run on the 5' RACE reads, TCRdb lists one record per CDR3 protein. Among over 30,000 distinct CDR3 sequences, almost 5.5% were seen once, and the ten largest hold 6% to 7%. The sequencing here drew on whole blood, taken at baseline. Every receptor here comes from an adult who was a healthcare worker with PCR-confirmed SARS-CoV-2 infection or an uninfected control (not recorded which).

This clonotype appeared many times. This chain links TRBV6-5 with TRBJ1-2; weak D call: TRBD1 (5 bases). The V end lost 2 bases, the J end lost 4 bases, and 11 bases lay between the germline ends. This CDR3 is 14 amino acids long. In germline, CDR1 is MNHEY, CDR2 SVGAGI. Written as DNA, the CDR3 is TGTGCCAGCAGTTACGTTGGGGGGACCTATGGCTACACCTTC. It encodes CASSYVGGTYGYTF.

This clonotype was observed at least ten times. This rearrangement joins TRBV29-1 to TRBJ2-5, with D perhaps TRBD1 (6 bases). The V gene's germline CDR1 is SQVTM and CDR2 ANQGSEA. The CDR3 runs to 12 residues. Trimming left V 2 bases short and J 9 bases short, with 13 bases between. CDR3 nucleotides: TGCAGCGTTGAAACTGCTGACAGGCCCCAGTACTTC. Translating it yields CSVETADRPQYF.

This clonotype was observed at least ten times. CDR3 sequence (DNA): TGTGCCAGCAGCTTAGTCGGGGAGCTGTTTTTT. It translates to CASSLVGELFF. This rearrangement joins TRBV7-2 to TRBJ2-2; unclear D gene. This CDR3 spans 11 amino acids. Germline V CDR1 and CDR2: SGHTA, FQGNSA. Trimming left V 1 base short and J 7 bases short, with 1 base between.

V and J are TRBV7-2 and TRBJ1-5; tentative D call: TRBD1 (6 bases). From germline, CDR1 is SGHTA and CDR2 FQGNSA. The CDR3 sequence is 15 residues long. V gave up 0 bases and J gave up 3 bases, with 9 bases separating them. For the CDR3, the DNA is TGTGCCAGCAGCTTAGCCAGGGGAGACAATCAGCCCCAGCATTTT. Translating it yields CASSLARGDNQPQHF.

This clonotype was recorded many times. The V gene is TRBV4-3, the J gene TRBJ1-1, with D possibly TRBD1 on 5 matching bases. V was trimmed by 0 bases and J by 7 bases, leaving 12 bases between them. Germline CDR1 LGHNA, CDR2 YSLEER. The CDR3 spans 14 residues. The CDR3 is CASSQERRGDEAFF. The CDR3 DNA follows: TGCGCCAGCAGCCAAGAGCGAAGGGGTGATGAAGCTTTCTTT.

This clonotype has a handful of counts. The rearrangement links TRBV19 to TRBJ2-2, with 7 positions matching TRBD2. CDR1 and CDR2 (germline): LNHDA, SQIVND (reference sequence). The CDR3 loop spans 15 amino acids. J lost 1 base, V lost 6 bases, and 5 bases had no gene match. The CDR3 DNA reads as TGTGCCAGTAGCCCGACTAGCTGGAACACCGGGGAGCTGTTTTTT. Encoded protein: CASSPTSWNTGELFF.

The table lists this clonotype with many counts. This sequence joins TRBV19 and TRBJ1-5; D is uncertain. There are 13 residues in the CDR3. Germline-derived CDR1 and CDR2 are LNHDA and SQIVND (reference sequence). V lost 7 bases and J lost 0, with 7 bases in between. The CDR3, as DNA: TGTGCCAGTAAGTTTCATAGCAATCAGCCCCAGCATTTT. This translates into CASKFHSNQPQHF.

This clonotype was seen ten or more times. The rearrangement joins TRBV2 to TRBJ2-7, with D possibly being TRBD1 (5 bases). The germline V gene has CDR1 SNHLY and CDR2 FYNNEI. The CDR3 has 16 residues. The V end was cut by 2 bases, the J end by 2 bases, with 16 bases between. The CDR3 region has the DNA TGTGCCAGCAGTGAAAATAGGGGCGTGATCCCCTACGAGCAGTACGTC. Its protein product is CASSENRGVIPYEQYV.

This clonotype came up many times. The gene calls are TRBV5-1 and TRBJ2-7; 9 nucleotides agree with TRBD1. The junction had 2 bases not matched to a gene; V was cut back by 0 bases and J by 7 bases. The CDR3 is made up of 13 amino acids. The germline V gene has CDR1 SGHRS and CDR2 YFSETQ. CDR3 sequence: CASSLGTGEEQYF. In nucleotides, the CDR3 is TGCGCCAGCAGCTTGGGGACAGGGGAAGAGCAGTACTTC.

This clonotype was seen repeatedly, ten times or more. This chain joins TRBV27 and TRBJ2-7, with D maybe TRBD1 (6 bases). Germline V gives CDR1 MNHEY, CDR2 SMNVEV (reference sequence). The CDR3 consists of 15 residues. V lost 1 base, J lost 3 bases, and 13 bases lay in between. The CDR3 coding sequence is TGTGCCAGCAGTTTATATCCGGGACATAGCTACGAGCAGTACTTC. It codes for CASSLYPGHSYEQYF.

J is TRBJ2-7 and V is TRBV28; perhaps TRBD1 as D (6 bases). Trimming took off 5 bases at V and 4 bases at J, with 15 bases between the two ends. The CDR3 has 14 residues. The germline CDR1 and CDR2 sequences are MDHEN and SYDVKM. Here the CDR3 reads CASSARDIPYEQYF. For the CDR3, the DNA is TGTGCCAGCAGTGCCCGGGACATTCCTTACGAGCAGTACTTC.

This clonotype was recorded a few times. The gene calls are TRBV5-4 and TRBJ2-3; 13 positions agree with TRBD2. This CDR3 spans 19 amino acids. Germline V gene sequence: CDR1 SGHNT, CDR2 YYREEE (reference sequence). V trimming: 4 bases; J trimming: 2 bases; junction bases outside the gene matches: 13. The CDR3 nucleotides read TGTGCCAGCAGCGGCGGACTAGCGGGAGAGGGATTCTACACAGATACGCAGTATTTT. This sequence encodes CASSGGLAGEGFYTDTQYF.

This clonotype was counted at least ten times. In DNA, the CDR3 is TGTGCATACACCACTAGCGGCAGCACAGATACGCAGTATTTT. Translation gives CAYTTSGSTDTQYF. The gene calls are TRBV30 and TRBJ2-3; 8 nucleotides match TRBD2. Germline-derived CDR1 and CDR2 are GTSNPN and SVGIG (reference sequence). The CDR3 totals 14 residues. Full variable domain (outside the CDR3, taken from reference TRBV30 and TRBJ2-3): SQTIHQWPATLVQPVGSPLSLECTVEGTSNPNLYWYRQAAGRGLQLLFYSVGIGQISSEVPQNLSASRPQDRQFILSSKKLLLSDSGFYLCAYTTSGSTDTQYFGPGTRLTVL.

This clonotype has a count of ten or more. The chain couples TRBV29-1 to TRBJ1-6, with TRBD1 matching over 8 bases. The germline V gene encodes CDR1 SQVTM and CDR2 ANQGSEA. V was clipped by 6 bases and J by 10 bases; unmatched bases: 8. The CDR3 is made up of 13 amino acids. The CDR3 reads CSVADRVDSPLHF. DNA for the CDR3: TGCAGCGTCGCGGACAGGGTTGACTCACCCCTCCACTTT.

This clonotype was recorded many times. The V and J genes are TRBV5-1 and TRBJ2-1; 9 positions match TRBD2. Germline values: CDR1 SGHRS, CDR2 YFSETQ. This CDR3 contains 15 residues. J gave up 1 base and V 7 bases, and 6 bases lay outside the gene matches. CDR3 in DNA: TGCGCCAGCGGCATAGCGGGAGCATCCTACAATGAGCAGTTCTTC. Translating it yields CASGIAGASYNEQFF. Full variable domain (missing parts from reference TRBV5-1 and TRBJ2-1): KAGVTQTPRYLIKTRGQQVTLSCSPISGHRSVSWYQQTPGQGLQFLFEYFSETQRNKGNFPGRFSGRQFSNSRSEMNVSTLELGDSALYLCASGIAGASYNEQFFGPGTRLTVL.

This clonotype came up many times. V is TRBV20-1 and J is TRBJ2-3; TRBD1 matches at 7 bases. The V and J ends lost 6 bases and 7 bases, in that order; junction bases with no gene match: 16. The CDR3 has 15 amino acids. Germline V gives CDR1 DFQATT, CDR2 SNEGSKA (reference sequence). The CDR3 spells CSAKSRNPDRNTQYF. The CDR3 coding sequence is TGCAGTGCGAAATCACGAAACCCGGACAGGAATACGCAGTATTTT.

Note on this clonotype: This may come from a read error, since a much larger clone is one base off. Lacking the conserved final phenylalanine or tryptophan, this CDR3 likely reflects a read error. The chain uses TRBV6-5 and TRBJ2-5; 12 bases match TRBD2. CDR1 and CDR2 (germline): MNHEY, SVGAGI. Trimming took 0 bases from V and 1 from J; bases not matched to a gene: 6. This CDR3 region has 18 residues. CDR3: CASSYSPRLAGAQETQYS. CDR3 nucleotide sequence: TGTGCCAGCAGTTACTCACCCCGACTAGCGGGAGCCCAAGAGACCCAGTACTCC.

This clonotype was observed many times. The V call is TRBV7-2, the J call TRBJ2-1; 9 nucleotides align to TRBD2. J was trimmed by 7 bases and V by 1 base; bases with no gene match: 8. Per germline, CDR1 SGHTA and CDR2 FQGNSA. This CDR3 contains 16 residues. The CDR3 loop reads CASSLGGGGRANEQFF. CDR3 in DNA: TGTGCCAGCAGCTTAGGAGGTGGCGGGAGGGCAAATGAGCAGTTCTTC.

About this clonotype itself: This could be a read error, since a much larger clone is one nucleotide away. Given the absence of the conserved phenylalanine or tryptophan at the CDR3 end, a read error is likely. The genes are TRBV6-1 and TRBJ2-3; 10 bases agree with TRBD2. The CDR3 totals 17 residues. Germline CDR1 is MNHNS and CDR2 is SASEGT. V lost 4 bases to trimming and J lost 4 bases; unmatched junction nucleotides: 11. CDR3 nucleotides: TGTGCCAGCAGTGTTCCCCAGCGGGAGGGCCGGGCAGATACGCAGTATTCT. Its translation is CASSVPQREGRADTQYS.

This clonotype was picked up many times. V is TRBV7-9 and J is TRBJ1-1; TRBD1 aligns across 8 bases. CDR1 and CDR2 (germline): SEHNR, FQNEAQ (reference sequence). V trimming: 0 bases; J trimming: 7 bases; junction bases outside the gene matches: 10. The CDR3 contains 16 residues. DNA of the CDR3: TGTGCCAGCAGCTTAGCGAAGGGACAGGAGGACCATGAAGCTTTCTTT. Encoded protein: CASSLAKGQEDHEAFF.